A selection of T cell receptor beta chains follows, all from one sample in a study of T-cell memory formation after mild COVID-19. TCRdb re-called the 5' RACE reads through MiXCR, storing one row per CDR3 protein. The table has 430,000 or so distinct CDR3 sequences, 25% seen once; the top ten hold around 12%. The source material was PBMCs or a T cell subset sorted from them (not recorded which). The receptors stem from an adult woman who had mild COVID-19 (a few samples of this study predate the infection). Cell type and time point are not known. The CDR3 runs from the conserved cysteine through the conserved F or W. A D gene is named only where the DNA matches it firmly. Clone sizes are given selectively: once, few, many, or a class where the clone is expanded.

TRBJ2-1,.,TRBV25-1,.,CASSDNPGTPRANEQFF,TGTGCCAGCAGTGACAACCCCGGGACCCCTAGGGCCAATGAGCAGTTCTTC
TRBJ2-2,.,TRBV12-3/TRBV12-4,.,CASSLFGGENTGELFF,TGTGCCAGCAGTTTGTTCGGGGGAGAGAACACCGGGGAGCTGTTTTTT
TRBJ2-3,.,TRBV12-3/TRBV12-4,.,CASSLTRFTDTQYF,TGTGCCAGCAGTCTGACTAGGTTCACAGATACGCAGTATTTT
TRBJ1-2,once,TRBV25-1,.,CASSDPTGTPNGGYTF,TGTGCCAGCAGTGATCCTACAGGGACCCCAAATGGGGGCTACACCTTC
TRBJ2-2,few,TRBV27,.,CASSQLGDQTAGELFF,TGTGCCAGCAGTCAATTAGGGGACCAAACCGCCGGGGAGCTGTTTTTT
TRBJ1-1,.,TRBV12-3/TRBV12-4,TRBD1,CASKTGTANTEAFF,TGTGCCAGCAAAACCGGGACAGCGAACACTGAAGCTTTCTTT
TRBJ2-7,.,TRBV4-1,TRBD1,CASSQDPGGTYEQYF,TGCGCCAGCAGCCAAGACCCAGGGGGCACCTACGAGCAGTACTTC
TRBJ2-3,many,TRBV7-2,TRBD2,CASSTGGSFADTQYF,TGTGCCAGCAGTACTGGCGGGAGCTTTGCAGATACGCAGTATTTT
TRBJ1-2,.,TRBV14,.,CASSQSGNYGYTF,TGTGCCAGCAGCCAATCTGGGAACTATGGCTACACCTTC
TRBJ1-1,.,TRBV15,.,CATSRGVDTEAFF,TGTGCCACCAGCAGGGGGGTGGACACTGAAGCTTTCTTT
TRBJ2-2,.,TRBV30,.,CAWSVTRELFF,TGTGCCTGGAGTGTAACAAGGGAGCTGTTTTTT
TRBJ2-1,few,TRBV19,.,CASSIDFGGLTYNEQFF,TGTGCCAGTAGTATAGATTTCGGGGGACTTACCTACAATGAGCAGTTCTTC
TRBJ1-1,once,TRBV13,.,CASSLLDTANTEAFF,TGTGCCAGCAGCTTACTTGACACAGCGAACACTGAAGCTTTCTTT
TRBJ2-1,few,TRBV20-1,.,CSARPPSFGALYNEQFF,TGCAGTGCTAGACCCCCGTCGTTCGGGGCCCTGTACAATGAGCAGTTCTTC
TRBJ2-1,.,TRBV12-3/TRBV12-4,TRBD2,CASSWTSGKIEQFF,TGTGCCAGCAGTTGGACTAGTGGGAAGATCGAGCAGTTCTTC
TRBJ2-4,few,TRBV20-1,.,CSGSDSLAKNIQYF,TGCAGTGGCTCGGACTCCCTAGCCAAAAACATTCAGTACTTC